These T cell receptor beta chains were read from a single sample in a study of OX40 agonist ivuxolimab in advanced cancers. Libraries were prepared by immunoSEQ multiplex PCR; TCRdb keeps only in-frame clonotypes and omits some of them. The data contain 80,000 to 100,000 clones, 80% to 90% of them singletons. The specimen was CD4+ or CD8+ T cells sorted from blood, collected in a trial of the OX40 agonist ivuxolimab. These receptor sequences come from an adult with an advanced solid tumor such as melanoma, head and neck, liver or kidney cancer. Each CDR3 is given with its conserved first and last residue. D genes are given only for firm matches. Size tells how often a clone was seen (once, few, many) or the class of an expanded clone, and some rows leave it out.

>TRBJ2-2|-|-|TRBV18
TGTGCCAGCTCAAGGCAGGGGTACACCGGGGAGCTGTTTTTT
CASSRQGYTGELFF
>TRBJ1-6|-|-|TRBV6-1
TGTGCCAGCAGCCGGGGGGGTCCCTATAATTCACCCCTCCACTTT
CASSRGGPYNSPLHF
>TRBJ1-5|-|-|TRBV7-9
TGTGCCAGCAGCACTCAAGGTCAGCCCCAGCATTTT
CASSTQGQPQHF
>TRBJ2-6|-|-|TRBV27
TGTGCCAGCAGTTTACCGAGGGCTGGGGCCAACGTCCTGACTTTC
CASSLPRAGANVLTF
>TRBJ2-3|TRBD1|-|TRBV10-3
TGTGCCATCAGCCCCACCGGGACAGGGGCGGATACGCAGTATTTT
CAISPTGTGADTQYF
>TRBJ2-3|TRBD2|once|TRBV10-3
TGTGCCATCAGTCCAGAAGGGACTAGCGGGGGCCTTAGCACAGATACGCAGTATTTT
CAISPEGTSGGLSTDTQYF
>TRBJ2-7|-|-|TRBV5-1
TGCGCCAGCAGCTTGGGACGGTTTGGGGACGAGCAGTACTTC
CASSLGRFGDEQYF
>TRBJ1-2|-|-|TRBV30
TGTGCCTGGAGTAAAGGGCCCCCCGTGGGCTATGGCTACACCTTC
CAWSKGPPVGYGYTF
>TRBJ1-6|-|-|TRBV2
TGTGCCAGCAGTGAAGGGCAGAGCTCCTATAATTCACCCCTCCACTTT
CASSEGQSSYNSPLHF
>TRBJ2-7|TRBD1|-|TRBV6-1
TGTGCCAGCAGTGATATTATCGGGACAGGGCTCAACGAGCAGTACTTC
CASSDIIGTGLNEQYF
>TRBJ1-5|-|-|TRBV28
TGTGCCAGCAGTTTAGGAGGGGGGGCTCTTCAGCCCCAGCATTTT
CASSLGGGALQPQHF
>TRBJ1-2|-|-|TRBV12-1
TGTGCCAGCAGCTTTGTAGCAGGGACAGGGAACGGCTACACCTTC
CASSFVAGTGNGYTF
>TRBJ2-1|-|-|TRBV9
TGTGCCAGCAGCGCTTCTACAGGGAGGGCTTACAATGAGCAGTTCTTC
CASSASTGRAYNEQFF
>TRBJ1-6|-|-|TRBV6-4
TGTGCCAGCAGTGACGCGGGTGCTAATTCACCCCTCCACTTT
CASSDAGANSPLHF
>TRBJ1-1|-|-|TRBV6-1
TGTGCCAGCAGTGAAAGGGGGGTAGGGAACACTGAAGCTTTCTTT
CASSERGVGNTEAFF
>TRBJ1-1|-|-|TRBV7-9
TGTGCCAGCAGCTTAGCGTTTGGAACAGGCCGGGGGAACACTGAAGCTTTCTTT
CASSLAFGTGRGNTEAFF
>TRBJ2-7|TRBD1|-|TRBV5-1
TGCGCCAGCAGCCGGGACAGAGACTCCTACGAGCAGTACTTC
CASSRDRDSYEQYF
>TRBJ1-6|-|-|TRBV27
TGTGCCAGCAGTTTATACTCGCGAGGGGGGACCTATAATTCACCCCTCCACTTT
CASSLYSRGGTYNSPLHF
>TRBJ2-3|-|-|TRBV18
TGTGCCAGCTCACCGTCGGGGGACCCAGGAGATACGCAGTATTTT
CASSPSGDPGDTQYF
>TRBJ2-7|TRBD1|-|TRBV9
TGTGCCAGCAGCTTTCAGACAGGGTTCGAGCAGTACTTC
CASSFQTGFEQYF
>TRBJ2-7|TRBD1|-|TRBV6-5
TGTGCCAGCAGCCGGGACAGGGGAGGCGAGCAGTACTTC
CASSRDRGGEQYF
>TRBJ1-5|-|once|TRBV27
TGTGCCAGCAGTACTCAGACAGTGACGGCTCCAGTGCCCCAGCATTTT
CASSTQTVTAPVPQHF
>TRBJ2-3|TRBD2|-|TRBV9
TGTGCCAGCAGCACAGTCCCGGGACTAGCGGGGTGGGTGGCAGATACGCAGTATTTT
CASSTVPGLAGWVADTQYF
>TRBJ2-1|-|-|TRBV9
TGTGCCAGCAGCCCGAGGGTCGTAAGGAATGAGCAGTTCTTC
CASSPRVVRNEQFF
>TRBJ1-2|TRBD1|-|TRBV5-1
TGCGCCAGCAGAGACCCCAGGGGACAGAACTATGGCTACACCTTC
CASRDPRGQNYGYTF
>TRBJ1-2|TRBD1|-|TRBV5-1
TGCGCCAGCAGCTTCGGTCAGGGGGCGCCCGGCTATGGCTACACCTTC
CASSFGQGAPGYGYTF
>TRBJ2-5|-|once|TRBV6-1
TGTGCCAGCTGGGGACGGGGGACCCAGTACTTC
CASWGRGTQYF
>TRBJ2-7|-|-|TRBV13
TGTGCCAGCAGCTCTACTTGGTCAGTAGACTCCTACGAGCAGTACTTC
CASSSTWSVDSYEQYF
>TRBJ1-6|TRBD1|-|TRBV7-2
TGTGCCAGCAGCTTACAGGGGGACAATAATTCACCCCTCCACTTT
CASSLQGDNNSPLHF
>TRBJ2-3|TRBD2|-|TRBV11-3
TGTGCCAGCAGCTCCGGGACTAGCGGGGTCGGAGATACGCAGTATTTT
CASSSGTSGVGDTQYF
>TRBJ1-2|-|-|TRBV5-1
TGCGCCAGCAGCGACCCTGCCCCAGCGCCCCAGGGGGGCTACACCTTC
CASSDPAPAPQGGYTF
>TRBJ1-1|-|-|TRBV7-9
TGTGCCAGCAGCCAACAGAACTTTAACACTGAAGCTTTCTTT
CASSQQNFNTEAFF
>TRBJ2-2|-|-|TRBV29-1
TGCAGCGTTAGGCCAGTCAACACCGGGGAGCTGTTTTTT
CSVRPVNTGELFF
>TRBJ1-1|-|-|TRBV13
TGTGCCAGCAGCCGCCGACGACAGCTCTCTGAAGCTTTCTTT
CASSRRRQLSEAFF
>TRBJ1-1|-|once|TRBV4-3
TGCGCCAGCAGCTACGTTGGACCCGGGACGGCGAACACTGAAGCTTTCTTT
CASSYVGPGTANTEAFF
>TRBJ2-4|-|-|TRBV27
TGTGCCAGCAGTTCCCCATCCCGGGACTCTAAAAACATTCAGTACTTC
CASSSPSRDSKNIQYF
>TRBJ1-6|-|-|TRBV6-5
TGTGCCAGCAGTTACTCGAAGGGCTCCTATAATTCACCCCTCCACTTT
CASSYSKGSYNSPLHF
>TRBJ2-3|-|-|TRBV5-1
TGCGCCAGCAGCTTGAAGGATACGCAGTATTTT
CASSLKDTQYF
>TRBJ1-2|-|-|TRBV11-2
TGTGCCAGCAGCTTAGGAGGGGGGAGAGGCTACACCTTC
CASSLGGGRGYTF
>TRBJ1-2|-|-|TRBV12-2
TGTGCCCCAGGGGCACAAAGCTATGGCTACACCTTC
CAPGAQSYGYTF
>TRBJ1-1|-|-|TRBV6-1
TGTGCCAGCAGTTACGGGTTTAAAGCTTTCTTT
CASSYGFKAFF
>TRBJ2-5|-|-|TRBV6-1
TGTGCCAGCAGTCCCGAGTCCTGGCGGCAAGAGACCCAGTACTTC
CASSPESWRQETQYF
>TRBJ2-3|-|-|TRBV7-3
TGTGCCAGCAGCTTAGAAGGGGACACAGATACGCAGTATTTT
CASSLEGDTDTQYF
>TRBJ1-3|-|-|TRBV10-3
TGTGCCATCAGGGACAGCTACTCCTCTGGAAACACCATATATTTT
CAIRDSYSSGNTIYF
>TRBJ1-5|-|-|TRBV18
TGTGCCAGCTCCCGTACAGGGAGCAATCAGCCCCAGCATTTT
CASSRTGSNQPQHF
>TRBJ2-3|-|-|TRBV5-1
TGCGCCCTACTCTCGGGGCTCCACACACACACAGATACGCAGTATTTT
CALLSGLHTHTDTQYF
>TRBJ2-7|-|-|TRBV10-3
TGTGCCATCAGAGCCCGTGGGGAGAGCTCCTACGAGCAGTACTTC
CAIRARGESSYEQYF
>TRBJ1-6|-|-|TRBV9
TGTGCCAGCAGCGTTCTACAGAATAATTCACCCCTCCACTTT
CASSVLQNNSPLHF
>TRBJ2-3|-|-|TRBV2
TGTGCCAGCAGTAAAGAGAACACAGATACGCAGTATTTT
CASSKENTDTQYF
>TRBJ2-7|-|-|TRBV5-6
TGTGCCAGCACCGCCTGGGGTTTCAGGGGTCTAACTTACGAGCAGTACTTC
CASTAWGFRGLTYEQYF
>TRBJ2-1|-|-|TRBV7-9
TGTGCCAGCAGCTTAGATGGCAGGGTGGATGAGCAGTTCTTC
CASSLDGRVDEQFF